This T cell receptor beta chain comes out of a study of CD8+ T cells in alopecia areata listed by TCRdb under 2018. In terms of the full investigation: Treated patients were enrolled in an open-label pilot trial of oral tofacitinib, 5 to 10 mg twice daily, for moderate-to-severe alopecia areata. Patients stayed on tofacitinib for 6 to 18 months and then had 6 months of follow-up off drug so that delayed response and recurrence could be assessed. Disease severity in treated patients was measured with the SALT score, which quantifies the percentage of affected scalp surface area. The study used high-throughput TCRbeta sequencing to examine T cell clonal expansion in alopecia areata, in both the C3H/HeJ mouse model and human patients. On the human side, TCRbeta sequencing was run on scalp tissue and on sorted CD4+ and CD8+ peripheral blood T cells from healthy controls and from alopecia areata patients with either patchy or totalis/universalis disease. Biopsies were taken from tofacitinib-treated patients at baseline and again at 4 and 24 weeks into treatment, and several of those patients also had a later scalp biopsy. Clonality in the scalp was compared among normal scalp (n=4), patchy alopecia areata scalp (n=8), and alopecia totalis/universalis scalp (n=8). RNA was obtained with the PAXgene miRNA kit for fixed scalp, the miRNeasy kit for PBMCs, and the RNeasy kit for mouse skin. TCRbeta CDR3 regions were amplified by immunoSEQ multiplex PCR with 35 Vbeta forward and 13 Jbeta reverse primers. Points the paper makes about the study in general: Many expanded lesional clones were found to persist in scalp and blood during tofacitinib treatment, and relapse after treatment cessation may be partly explained by this persistence. Scalp clonality and the number of expanded CD8+ clones among the top 100 scalp clones were significantly decreased by tofacitinib. Compared with mice, TCR sequences shared between patients were less clear, possibly partly because of HLA diversity across the patient population. Unlike mouse skin, where gammadelta T cells dominate, normal human skin contains resident alphabeta T cells that get sequenced too, which complicates analysis of the scalp TCR repertoire. The treated cohort was small, with a single nonresponder, so links between baseline CD8+ expansion and response need larger studies. Higher clonality and more expanded CD8+ clones were observed in lesional scalp than in normal scalp, particularly in alopecia totalis/universalis, a finding suggestive of antigenic drive.

Reading the label with the study, this specimen's treatment or condition is: oral pan-JAK inhibitor, 5-10 mg twice daily. Lesional scalp punch biopsies and peripheral blood were obtained from alopecia areata patients. PBMCs were separated by density centrifugation and stained for CD3, CD4 and CD8, after which CD4+ and CD8+ T cells were sorted on a FACSAria. Library method: the immunoSEQ multiplex PCR assay. For TCR sequencing, RNA was extracted from every sample and reverse transcribed into cDNA to serve as template. SuperScript III was used to make first-strand cDNA, primed with a 2:1 mix of oligo-dT and random hexamers. A synthetic immune receptor repertoire was used to assess amplification bias, and residual bias was removed computationally. On the authors' methods: After raw reads were preprocessed to remove errors, the CDR3 was defined following IMGT conventions as running from the conserved cysteine to phenylalanine. To get clonality, Shannon entropy was normalized by log2 of the number of productive unique TCRs and the result was subtracted from 1. Scalp TCRbeta sequences were cross-referenced with sorted blood CD4 and CD8 repertoires so that the CD4 or CD8 identity of scalp clones could be inferred. What TCRdb holds here is the immuneACCESS table cut down to in-frame rearrangements. Part of the clones is not present; checked against another copy, under half of the missing clones reflect an unresolved V gene, and the others are unexplained. That table is the source of V, J and clone size, and D and trimming were worked out from the DNA. Within this sample are about 200,000 clones, with around two fifths of them counted one time only. Clones ranked in the top ten supply more than 0.4% of the sample.

Details on this clone: Its antigen remains undetermined. Per-base quality was not reported, and no clone a single base away is much larger than it.

A distance of 10 bases separates the germline ends of V and J, which lose 5 bases and 8 bases respectively. From a lookup of the germline V gene (reference sequence), CDR1 and CDR2 are MNHEY and SMNVEV. The CDR3 sequence holds 12 residues, the cysteine and phenylalanine included. The read is trimmed to its CDR3 DNA, 36 bases read in frame from base 1. The sample in question was CD4+ T cells sorted from blood, obtained at approximately week 30, from a patient treated with tofacitinib. The TCR comes from a human donor with alopecia areata. The rearrangement combines TRBV27 with TRBJ1-5; TRBD1 might be the D gene, on 5 matching bases. The CDR3 protein sequence reads: CASSTRGEPQHF. In nucleotides, the sequence is TGTGCCAGCAGTACTCGGGGGGAGCCCCAGCATTTT.